The 9 T cell receptor beta chains below all came from one sample that was sequenced in a study of blood T cells in healthy people across ages. For the second PCR, which ran for about 7 to 11 cycles, a sample-barcoded 5' primer and a J-beta primer mix were used. TCRdb ran MiXCR on the 5' RACE reads and lists one entry per CDR3 protein. This sample yields about 1.6 million distinct CDR3 sequences, of which 34% are seen a single time; around 11% belongs to the top ten. The sample taken for sequencing was blood. The receptor set was obtained from a woman younger than 45 in good health.

Concerning this clonotype itself: A much more abundant neighbour one base away suggests this may be a read error. The V call is TRBV5-5, the J call TRBJ2-1; D not resolved. CDR3 length equals 14 residues. The ends were cut back, 1 base at V and 6 bases at J, with 11 bases in the middle. CDR1 is SGHKS and CDR2 is YYEKEE in the germline V gene (reference sequence). The CDR3 DNA reads as TGTGCCAGCAGCTTGTGGCGGAGCCCCAATGAGCAGTTCTTC. Translated, it gives CASSLWRSPNEQFF. Filled out from reference TRBV5-5 and TRBJ2-1, the complete variable domain reads DAGVTQSPTHLIKTRGQQVTLRCSPISGHKSVSWYQQVLGQGPQFIFQYYEKEERGRGNFPDRFSARQFPNYSSELNVNALLLGDSALYLCASSLWRSPNEQFFGPGTRLTVL.

This clonotype was seen a handful of times. The chain couples TRBV6-4 to TRBJ1-2, with 8 bases lining up with TRBD1. V dropped 0 bases and J dropped 8; count of bases not matched to a gene: 8. The V gene's germline CDR1 is MRHNA and CDR2 SNTAGT. This CDR3 has 15 amino acids. CDR3: CASSDSGTGLGGYTF. CDR3 nucleotide sequence: TGTGCCAGCAGTGACTCCGGGACAGGTCTGGGAGGCTACACCTTC.

V usage is TRBV6-5 and J usage is TRBJ1-2; 8 bases match TRBD1. Germline trimming cut 2 bases from V and 9 bases from J; bases unmatched to any gene: 11. This CDR3 region has 15 residues. From germline, CDR1 is MNHEY and CDR2 SVGAGI. As DNA, the CDR3 is TGTGCCAGCAGTTACCTATCGGACAGGGCGGTTAGCTACACCTTC. This sequence encodes CASSYLSDRAVSYTF.

The gene calls are TRBV20-1 and TRBJ1-5, with a possible D match to TRBD1 (6 bases). The CDR3 covers 15 residues. Trimming shortened V by 6 bases and J by 4 bases, and 19 bases separated the two germline ends. Germline CDR1 DFQATT, CDR2 SNEGSKA (reference sequence). The CDR3 sequence: CSATRRGKVNQPQHF. DNA for the CDR3: TGCAGTGCCACCAGGAGGGGGAAGGTTAATCAGCCCCAGCATTTT.

This clonotype has more than one count but fewer than ten. The chain is built from TRBV6-2 or TRBV6-3 and TRBJ1-1; TRBD1 agrees at 8 bases. CDR1 and CDR2 from the germline V gene are MNHEY and SVGEGT. CDR3 length: 15 residues. The V gene end was trimmed by 8 bases and the J gene end by 4 bases; junction bases not matched to a gene: 12. The CDR3 sequence is CASAPNRGVGTEAFF. The CDR3, as DNA: TGTGCCAGCGCCCCAAACAGGGGGGTAGGCACTGAAGCTTTCTTT.

The chain links TRBV5-1 to TRBJ2-1; TRBD2 agrees at 12 bases. Germline V gene lookup returns CDR1 SGHRS and CDR2 YFSETQ. The CDR3 runs to 21 residues. Unmatched junction bases numbered 17, after V lost 4 bases and J lost 0 bases. The CDR3 reads CASSPPLTSGSPPGSYNEQFF. CDR3 nucleotide sequence: TGCGCCAGCAGCCCCCCCTTGACTAGCGGGAGTCCCCCCGGCTCCTACAATGAGCAGTTCTTC.

The chain joins TRBV15 to TRBJ2-5; 13 positions match TRBD2. The junction had 6 bases not matched to a gene; V was cut back by 6 bases and J by 2 bases. Germline assignment: CDR1 LNHNV and CDR2 YYDKDF (reference sequence). The CDR3 has 16 amino acids. CDR3 DNA: TGTGCCACCAGAACAGGGACTAGCGGGACACAAGAGACCCAGTACTTC. Residues: CATRTGTSGTQETQYF.

The chain is built from TRBV27 and TRBJ2-5; 7 positions agree with TRBD1. Germline-derived CDR1 and CDR2 are MNHEY and SMNVEV (reference sequence). The V segment lost 6 bases and the J segment 5 bases; nucleotides outside the gene matches: 12. There are 15 residues in the CDR3. The CDR3 sequence is CASRITGAARETQYF. The CDR3 DNA is TGTGCCAGCAGGATAACAGGGGCAGCCCGGGAGACCCAGTACTTC.

The V and J genes are TRBV7-9 and TRBJ2-5; 7 bases fit TRBD1. The germline V gene has CDR1 SEHNR and CDR2 FQNEAQ (reference sequence). There are 15 residues in the CDR3. J lost 5 bases, V lost 5 bases, and 11 bases had no gene match. The CDR3 region has the DNA TGTGCCAGCAGCCCCGGGACAGCATCCTGGGAGACCCAGTACTTC. Its protein is CASSPGTASWETQYF.